This T cell receptor beta chain is drawn from a study of blood T cells in healthy people across ages. A J-beta primer mix and a sample-barcoded 5' primer were used in a second PCR of about 7 to 11 cycles. One entry per CDR3 protein, called by TCRdb with MiXCR from the 5' RACE reads. This sample has about 800,000 distinct CDR3 sequences, with about 25% found just once. V was pared by 3 bases and J by 6 bases, with 15 bases between. This CDR3 has 14 residues. Germline CDR1 and CDR2: MNHNS and SASEGT. Another study also made use of these data, one on T cells of mothers and their children. That work adds: Once extracted, all RNA went into cDNA synthesis at about 1.4 ug per 15 ul. T cell clones that were persistent and microchimeric went undetected.

Material for sequencing was blood. This TCR was recovered from a boy between 10 and 17 years old in good health. This chain links TRBV6-1 with TRBJ2-7, with D perhaps TRBD1 or TRBD2 (5 bases each). CDR3 in amino acids: CASSEGRLNVEQYF. Written as DNA, the CDR3 is TGTGCCAGCAGTGAGGGACGGCTGAATGTCGAGCAGTACTTC.